The rows below give T cell receptor beta chains drawn from one sample of a study of T cell responses to AZD1222 COVID-19 vaccine. Some clones are missing from TCRdb's copy, which holds only in-frame ones; the method was immunoSEQ multiplex PCR. The data show 130,000 or so clones, 80% to 90% seen once. This specimen consisted of peripheral blood, obtained 28 days after the second AZD1222 dose. The receptor source for this set is an adult who received the AZD1222 COVID-19 vaccine. The CDR3 runs from the conserved cysteine through the conserved F or W. D genes are given only for firm matches. Rows give clone size only sometimes, using once, few, many, or a class for an expanded clone.

size: -
D: -
J: TRBJ1-6
length: 14
V: TRBV11-2
DNA: TGTGCCAGCAGCTTAGAAGTTCGGAATTCACCCCTCCACTTT
CDR3: CASSLEVRNSPLHF

size: few
D: -
J: TRBJ2-7
length: 15
V: TRBV14
DNA: TGTGCCAGCAGCCAAGACACAGTTTTTTCCTACGAGCAGTACTTC
CDR3: CASSQDTVFSYEQYF

size: -
D: -
J: TRBJ1-1
length: 17
V: TRBV5-1
DNA: TGCGCCAGCAGCTTGAGACAGGCTGCTACGATGAACACTGAAGCTTTCTTT
CDR3: CASSLRQAATMNTEAFF

size: once
D: -
J: TRBJ1-1
length: 13
V: TRBV7-2
DNA: TGTGCCAGCAGCTTAGCGGGCACTCGGGCAGCTTTCTTT
CDR3: CASSLAGTRAAFF

size: -
D: TRBD1
J: TRBJ1-4
length: 14
V: TRBV24-1
DNA: TGTGCCACCGGAACAGGGGGAGCTAATGAAAAACTGTTTTTT
CDR3: CATGTGGANEKLFF

size: -
D: TRBD1
J: TRBJ1-4
length: 18
V: TRBV4-2
DNA: TGTGCCAGCAGCCAAGGGTGGCCGGGACAGGGTTTGAATGAAAAACTGTTTTTT
CDR3: CASSQGWPGQGLNEKLFF

size: -
D: -
J: TRBJ1-6
length: 17
V: TRBV3-1/TRBV3-2
DNA: TGTGCCAGCAGCCAACCTATTTACGGGGGGCGAGAATCACCCCTCCACTTT
CDR3: CASSQPIYGGRESPLHF

size: -
D: -
J: TRBJ2-7
length: 17
V: TRBV4-1
DNA: TGCGCCAGCAGCCAAGAGGCCCCCGGGACCCCTCGTTTCGAGCAGTACTTC
CDR3: CASSQEAPGTPRFEQYF

size: -
D: -
J: TRBJ1-6
length: 17
V: TRBV15
DNA: TGTGCCACCAGCAGAGATGTGCTGACAGCGAGCAATTCACCCCTCCACTTT
CDR3: CATSRDVLTASNSPLHF

size: -
D: TRBD2
J: TRBJ2-5
length: 18
V: TRBV7-8
DNA: TGTGCCAGCAGCCTCAGACTAGCGGGGGGCCAGGGTCAAGAGACCCAGTACTTC
CDR3: CASSLRLAGGQGQETQYF

size: -
D: -
J: TRBJ2-5
length: 14
V: TRBV5-6
DNA: TGTGCCAGCAGCCGACGTAGGCGGCCAGAGACCCAGTACTTC
CDR3: CASSRRRRPETQYF

size: -
D: -
J: TRBJ1-1
length: 12
V: TRBV11-3
DNA: TGTGCCAGCAGCAAGGGGCGGAGTGAAGCTTTCTTT
CDR3: CASSKGRSEAFF

size: -
D: -
J: TRBJ1-4
length: 11
V: TRBV20-1
DNA: TGCAGTGCTCCCCTCCCTGAAAAACTGTTTTTT
CDR3: CSAPLPEKLFF

size: -
D: -
J: TRBJ1-1
length: 11
V: TRBV6-5
DNA: TGTGCCACGAAATTGAACACTGAAGCTTTCTTT
CDR3: CATKLNTEAFF

size: -
D: -
J: TRBJ2-5
length: 14
V: TRBV10-3
DNA: TGTGCCATCAGTGAGTCGTCGAGGCCGGAGACCCAGTACTTC
CDR3: CAISESSRPETQYF

size: -
D: -
J: TRBJ1-1
length: 13
V: TRBV15
DNA: TGTGCCACCAGCAGAGGGGCCCGAACTGAAGCTTTCTTT
CDR3: CATSRGARTEAFF

size: -
D: -
J: TRBJ1-1
length: 16
V: TRBV4-3
DNA: TGCGCCAGCAGCCAGGGTGGTAGGGGCGCGGGCACTGAAGCTTTCTTT
CDR3: CASSQGGRGAGTEAFF

size: -
D: TRBD2
J: TRBJ2-1
length: 16
V: TRBV5-1
DNA: TGCGCCAGCAGCTTGCTGCGGACTAGCGGGGGAAATGAGCAGTTCTTC
CDR3: CASSLLRTSGGNEQFF

size: -
D: -
J: TRBJ1-2
length: 13
V: TRBV30
DNA: TGTGCCTGGAGTGTAAACGGGAACTATGGCTACACCTTC
CDR3: CAWSVNGNYGYTF

size: -
D: -
J: TRBJ1-4
length: 16
V: TRBV5-5
DNA: TGTGCCAGCAGCTTGGTGGCAGGGCGGGAGGATGAAAAACTGTTTTTT
CDR3: CASSLVAGREDEKLFF

size: -
D: -
J: TRBJ2-7
length: 13
V: TRBV6-5
DNA: TGTGCCAGCAGGATGGGACATCCTTACGAGCAGTACTTC
CDR3: CASRMGHPYEQYF

size: -
D: TRBD2
J: TRBJ2-1
length: 17
V: TRBV12-5
DNA: TGTGCTAGTGGTTTGCCAAAAACTAGCGGCGGATACAATGAGCAGTTCTTC
CDR3: CASGLPKTSGGYNEQFF

size: once
D: -
J: TRBJ2-2
length: 16
V: TRBV10-1
DNA: TGCGCCAGCATCGAGAAGGGCCCCAACATATCCGGGGAGCTGTTTTTT
CDR3: CASIEKGPNISGELFF

size: -
D: -
J: TRBJ1-1
length: 16
V: TRBV5-1
DNA: TGCGCCAGCAGCTTGATTGGGTTGGGGGGTTTTACTGAAGCTTTCTTT
CDR3: CASSLIGLGGFTEAFF

size: -
D: -
J: TRBJ1-2
length: 13
V: TRBV29-1
DNA: TGCAGCGTTGATTCGGGGAATAACTATGGCTACACCTTC
CDR3: CSVDSGNNYGYTF

size: -
D: -
J: TRBJ1-1
length: 15
V: TRBV27
DNA: TGTGCCAGCAGTTCCGTCAGGGTTCCGAACACTGAAGCTTTCTTT
CDR3: CASSSVRVPNTEAFF

size: -
D: -
J: TRBJ2-1
length: 15
V: TRBV5-1
DNA: TGCGCCAGCAGCAAGGGAGGTAGCGGATACAATGAGCAGTTCTTC
CDR3: CASSKGGSGYNEQFF

size: -
D: -
J: TRBJ1-2
length: 12
V: TRBV3-1/TRBV3-2
DNA: TGTGCCAGCAGCCTCAGTGACTATGGCTACACCTTC
CDR3: CASSLSDYGYTF

size: once
D: -
J: TRBJ1-2
length: 15
V: TRBV6-5
DNA: TGTGCCAGCAGGTCTCGCGGGGGTAGGGACTATGGCTACACCTTC
CDR3: CASRSRGGRDYGYTF

size: -
D: -
J: TRBJ1-2
length: 14
V: TRBV5-1
DNA: TGCGCCAGCAGCTTGGAGGGCGGTAACTATGGCTACACCTTC
CDR3: CASSLEGGNYGYTF

size: once
D: -
J: TRBJ2-1
length: 15
V: TRBV4-3
DNA: TGCGCCAGCAGCCAAGATCGGGCCTCATACAATGAGCAGTTCTTC
CDR3: CASSQDRASYNEQFF

size: -
D: TRBD1
J: TRBJ2-2
length: 17
V: TRBV27
DNA: TGTGCCAGCAGTTTTTGGACGGGACAGAGGAACACCGGGGAGCTGTTTTTT
CDR3: CASSFWTGQRNTGELFF